A selection of T cell receptor beta chains follows, all from one sample in a study of identical twins. MiXCR was run by TCRdb on the 5' RACE reads, yielding one entry per CDR3 protein. The table lists 200,000 to 300,000 distinct CDR3 sequences, roughly 13% of them singletons, with about 4.1% in the top ten. The sample was also linked to a second study, of yellow fever vaccine responses in identical twins.

Sequencing was performed on memory (CD45RO+) T cells sorted from blood. These TCRs come from a woman aged 18-35 years in good health. CDR3s include the opening cysteine and the closing phenylalanine or tryptophan. The D gene is left open where the match is weak. Not all rows give a size; the values are once, few, many and, for expanded clones, a class.

j_gene: TRBJ2-3; v_gene: TRBV7-9; d_gene: TRBD1; abundance: few; CDR3aa: CASSWTGTTATQYF; CDR3nt: TGTGCCAGCAGCTGGACAGGGACGACGGCTACGCAGTATTTT
j_gene: TRBJ2-1; v_gene: TRBV12-3/TRBV12-4; d_gene: TRBD2; abundance: many; CDR3aa: CASSAAGGPEQFF; CDR3nt: TGTGCCAGCAGTGCAGCGGGAGGCCCTGAGCAGTTCTTC
j_gene: TRBJ2-5; v_gene: TRBV20-1; d_gene: -; abundance: few; CDR3aa: CSPSLEGPGTQYF; CDR3nt: TGCAGTCCTAGCTTGGAGGGGCCAGGGACCCAGTACTTC
j_gene: TRBJ1-2; v_gene: TRBV7-2; d_gene: TRBD1; abundance: -; CDR3aa: CAIRQGWNGYTF; CDR3nt: TGTGCCATCCGACAGGGTTGGAATGGCTACACCTTC
j_gene: TRBJ1-2; v_gene: TRBV6-1; d_gene: TRBD1; abundance: once; CDR3aa: CASSRDSEDYGYTF; CDR3nt: TGTGCCAGCAGTCGGGACAGCGAAGACTATGGCTACACCTTC
j_gene: TRBJ2-2; v_gene: TRBV28; d_gene: -; abundance: few; CDR3aa: CASSLSTGRTGELFF; CDR3nt: TGTGCCAGCAGTTTATCTACCGGTCGGACCGGGGAGCTGTTTTTT
j_gene: TRBJ2-7; v_gene: TRBV27; d_gene: TRBD2; abundance: few; CDR3aa: CASSFTSGGYEQYF; CDR3nt: TGTGCCAGCAGTTTCACTAGCGGGGGCTACGAGCAGTACTTC
j_gene: TRBJ2-4; v_gene: TRBV15; d_gene: TRBD1; abundance: -; CDR3aa: CATSSAGTGGKNIQYF; CDR3nt: TGTGCCACCAGCAGCGCCGGGACAGGGGGCAAAAACATTCAGTACTTC
j_gene: TRBJ2-3; v_gene: TRBV29-1; d_gene: TRBD1; abundance: few; CDR3aa: CSADGTGGADTQYF; CDR3nt: TGCAGCGCAGACGGGACAGGGGGTGCAGATACGCAGTATTTT
j_gene: TRBJ2-5; v_gene: TRBV5-6; d_gene: -; abundance: -; CDR3aa: CASSLPAGPYQETQYF; CDR3nt: TGTGCCAGCAGCTTACCGGCAGGGCCGTACCAAGAGACCCAGTACTTC
j_gene: TRBJ1-1; v_gene: TRBV12-3/TRBV12-4; d_gene: TRBD1; abundance: many; CDR3aa: CASKLTGGDTEAFF; CDR3nt: TGTGCCAGCAAACTTACAGGGGGCGACACTGAAGCTTTCTTT
j_gene: TRBJ2-1; v_gene: TRBV7-9; d_gene: -; abundance: -; CDR3aa: CASSLIPDSYNEQFF; CDR3nt: TGTGCCAGCAGCTTAATCCCCGACTCCTACAATGAGCAGTTCTTC
j_gene: TRBJ2-1; v_gene: TRBV2; d_gene: -; abundance: many; CDR3aa: CASSEERPSSYNEQFF; CDR3nt: TGTGCCAGCAGTGAAGAGCGACCCAGCTCCTACAATGAGCAGTTCTTC
j_gene: TRBJ2-1; v_gene: TRBV27; d_gene: -; abundance: -; CDR3aa: CASSLGDFYNEQFF; CDR3nt: TGTGCCAGCAGTTTAGGGGACTTCTACAATGAGCAGTTCTTC
j_gene: TRBJ2-1; v_gene: TRBV11-2; d_gene: -; abundance: few; CDR3aa: CASSLYGGARVNEQFF; CDR3nt: TGTGCCAGCAGCTTATACGGGGGAGCGAGAGTCAATGAGCAGTTCTTC
j_gene: TRBJ1-4; v_gene: TRBV9; d_gene: -; abundance: -; CDR3aa: CASSVGVFEKLFF; CDR3nt: TGTGCCAGCAGCGTCGGAGTATTTGAAAAACTGTTTTTT
j_gene: TRBJ1-5; v_gene: TRBV25-1; d_gene: -; abundance: few; CDR3aa: CASSEFGQPQHF; CDR3nt: TGTGCCAGCAGTGAATTCGGACAGCCCCAGCATTTT